This T cell receptor beta chain was observed in a study of blood T cell repertoires in COVID-19. Study at large: T cells, B-cell-depleted T cells, or PBMCs provided the cDNA or gDNA that served as material.

Sequencing was performed with immunoSEQ multiplex PCR; in TCRdb, only in-frame clones are kept and a portion is missing. Seen here are around 190,000 clones, more than 65% observed once, and the top ten hold over 10%. As regards this clone: The same CDR3 can be traced to other DNA sequences in this sample.

V was pared by 3 bases and J by 3 bases, with 14 bases between. The CDR3 totals 15 residues. The germline V gene encodes CDR1 SGHTA and CDR2 FQGNSA. This clonotype was sampled from a human donor in a cohort sampled during active COVID-19. Sequencing was done on a sample of peripheral blood. The chain has TRBV7-2 and TRBJ1-2; D might be TRBD1 (6 bases). The CDR3 bases are TGTGCCAGCAGCTTGGTTGGCAGGGGAGACTATGGCTACACCTTC. Protein: CASSLVGRGDYGYTF. Looking up the rest from reference TRBV7-2 and TRBJ1-2 gives the full variable domain: GAGVSQSPSNKVTEKGKDVELRCDPISGHTALYWYRQSLGQGLEFLIYFQGNSAPDKSGLPSDRFSAERTGGSVSTLTIQRTQQEDSAVYLCASSLVGRGDYGYTFGSGTRLTVV.